Shown below are 13 T cell receptor beta chains from a single sample sequenced in a study of blood T cell repertoires in COVID-19. The method was immunoSEQ multiplex PCR; TCRdb's version includes in-frame clones alone and lacks a portion of them. Of tens of thousands of clones in the sample, around 90% are singletons; the top ten hold approximately 20%. Sequenced material: peripheral blood. These receptors originate from a woman of 80 years or more with acute or convalescent COVID-19.

The chain joins TRBV20-1 to TRBJ2-2; TRBD1 matches at 10 bases. Losses at the gene ends were 3 bases for V and 4 bases for J; bases not matched to a gene: 8. This CDR3 region has 16 residues. In germline, CDR1 is DFQATT, CDR2 SNEGSKA (reference sequence). The CDR3 is CSASRTGQGRTGELFF. In nucleotides, the CDR3 is TGCAGTGCTAGTAGGACGGGACAGGGGCGCACCGGGGAGCTGTTTTTT.

The V gene is TRBV6-5, the J gene TRBJ2-5; 7 bases line up with TRBD2. This CDR3 has 16 residues. Germline CDR1 reads MNHEY; CDR2 reads SVGAGI. V was pared by 1 base and J by 1 base, with 6 bases of the junction left unmatched. The CDR3 protein is CASSYFQAGPQETQYF. The CDR3 nucleotides are TGTGCCAGCAGTTACTTCCAAGCGGGGCCCCAAGAGACCCAGTACTTC.

This rearrangement joins TRBV7-2 to TRBJ2-1; TRBD2 aligns across 7 bases. Germline CDR1 reads SGHTA; CDR2 reads FQGNSA. Trimming took 5 bases from V and 11 from J; bases not matched to a gene: 12. The CDR3 consists of 14 residues. The CDR3 loop is CASSSYPGTKKQFF. In DNA form, the CDR3 reads TGTGCCAGCAGCAGTTACCCCGGGACTAAGAAGCAGTTCTTC. The variable domain in full, with the rest retrieved from reference TRBV7-2 and TRBJ2-1, is GAGVSQSPSNKVTEKGKDVELRCDPISGHTALYWYRQSLGQGLEFLIYFQGNSAPDKSGLPSDRFSAERTGGSVSTLTIQRTQQEDSAVYLCASSSYPGTKKQFFGPGTRLTVL.

The chain couples TRBV11-2 to TRBJ1-3; weak D call: TRBD1 (6 bases). V lost 7 bases and J 4 bases, leaving 14 bases between the germline ends. The germline V gene encodes CDR1 SGHAT and CDR2 FQNNGV. The length of the CDR3 is 14 residues. The CDR3 loop reads CASNPGGAGNTIYF. The CDR3 DNA follows: TGTGCCAGCAATCCGGGGGGGGCAGGAAACACCATATATTTT.

Details on this clone: At one boundary the junction diverges from the germline segment, which might be a read error. V and J are TRBV18 and TRBJ2-3, with D tentatively TRBD2 (6 bases). The length of the CDR3 is 16 residues. Germline CDR1 reads KGHSH; CDR2 reads LQKENI. CDR3 DNA: TGTGCCAGCTCGCCACTAGACTCGGGGGTCACAGATACGCAGTATTTT. It translates to CASSPLDSGVTDTQYF.

The gene calls are TRBV2 and TRBJ2-1; the D gene is possibly TRBD1 (7 bases). V lost 3 bases and J 9 bases, leaving 12 bases between the germline ends. The CDR3 contains 13 residues. CDR1 and CDR2 (germline): SNHLY, FYNNEI. Here the CDR3 reads CASSDQGGTEQFF. The CDR3 DNA sequence: TGTGCCAGCAGTGACCAGGGGGGTACTGAGCAGTTCTTC.

The chain couples TRBV6-5 to TRBJ2-1; TRBD1 might be the D (6 bases). This CDR3 spans 15 amino acids. The germline V gene encodes CDR1 MNHEY and CDR2 SVGAGI. V was shortened by 2 bases and J by 4 bases, with 12 bases between the two germline ends. CDR3 coding DNA: TGTGCCAGCAGTTACGACAGGAGACTATACAATGAGCAGTTCTTC. Its protein is CASSYDRRLYNEQFF.

The rearrangement joins TRBV7-2 to TRBJ1-1; D may be TRBD1 (6 bases). CDR1 and CDR2 from the germline V gene are SGHTA and FQGNSA. The CDR3 consists of 14 residues. V was clipped by 5 bases and J by 2 bases, with 12 bases between them. The CDR3 DNA reads as TGTGCCAGCAGCCAGGCACAGGGAAACACTGAAGCTTTCTTT. It codes for CASSQAQGNTEAFF.

This chain connects TRBV5-6 to TRBJ1-6; 10 bases agree with TRBD1. The CDR3 sequence is 14 residues long. Trimming removed 5 bases from V and 6 bases from J; junction bases left unmatched: 2. Germline assignment: CDR1 SGHDT and CDR2 YYEEEE. This CDR3 is CASRRTGGNSPLHF. The CDR3 DNA follows: TGTGCCAGCAGGCGGACAGGGGGTAATTCACCCCTCCACTTT.

J is TRBJ1-5 and V is TRBV28; no reliable D call. Per germline, CDR1 MDHEN and CDR2 SYDVKM. This CDR3 comprises 14 residues. Trimming stripped 7 bases from V and 1 base from J, with 11 bases between. This CDR3 reads CASISVGSNQPQHF. CDR3 DNA: TGTGCCAGCATTAGCGTGGGGAGCAATCAGCCCCAGCATTTT.

The chain carries TRBV19 and TRBJ1-2; D perhaps matches TRBD1 (5 bases). Germline V gene data show CDR1 as LNHDA and CDR2 as SQIVND (reference sequence). This CDR3 region has 11 residues. V was shortened by 3 bases and J by 7 bases, with 6 bases between the two germline ends. The CDR3 nucleotides read TGTGCCAGTAGTATTGGGGCTGGCTACACCTTC. This translates into CASSIGAGYTF. The complete variable domain, with remaining parts taken from reference TRBV19 and TRBJ1-2, reads DGGITQSPKYLFRKEGQNVTLSCEQNLNHDAMYWYRQDPGQGLRLIYYSQIVNDFQKGDIAEGYSVSREKKESFPLTVTSAQKNPTAFYLCASSIGAGYTFGSGTRLTVV.

The chain recombines TRBV6-1 with TRBJ2-1, with D tentatively TRBD1 (5 bases). Looked up from germline, CDR1 is MNHNS and CDR2 is SASEGT. CDR3 length equals 12 residues. Between the trimmed V and J ends, which lost 6 bases and 7 bases, there was a span of 10 bases. CDR3 in amino acids: CASSQGSNEQFF. The DNA of the CDR3 is TGTGCCAGCAGCCAGGGAAGTAATGAGCAGTTCTTC.

The rearrangement joins TRBV20-1 to TRBJ2-3; 8 bases agree with TRBD2. This CDR3 comprises 14 residues. With V trimmed by 3 bases and J by 3 bases, 5 bases remained unmatched. The germline gives CDR1 DFQATT, CDR2 SNEGSKA (reference sequence). The DNA for the CDR3 is TGCAGTGCTAGTGCGGGGGGCTTTACAGATACGCAGTATTTT. This encodes CSASAGGFTDTQYF.